The rows below give T cell receptor beta chains drawn from one sample of a study of blood T cell repertoires in COVID-19. Method: immunoSEQ multiplex PCR; TCRdb's copy keeps in-frame clones and lacks some. Of 250,000 to 350,000 clones listed, roughly 86% are singletons. Sequencing was carried out using peripheral blood. All receptors come from a woman between 45 and 65 years old with acute or convalescent COVID-19. Both conserved end residues are part of each CDR3. D genes are given only for firm matches. Rows may omit the clone size; those that give it use once, few, many or a size class.

TGTGCCAGCAGTGAAGCGCCAGGGGGGCAGCCCCAGCATTTT	CASSEAPGGQPQHF	TRBV6-1	TRBD1	TRBJ1-5	-
TGCGCCAGCAGCTTGGTGGGAGGGAGCGCCTACGAGCAGTACTTC	CASSLVGGSAYEQYF	TRBV5-1	TRBD2	TRBJ2-7	-
TGCGCCAGCAGCCCCCGACTAGATATTACCGGGGAGCTGTTTTTT	CASSPRLDITGELFF	TRBV4-3	-	TRBJ2-2	-
TGTGCCAGTGAGGACAGGGCCAGCAATCAGCCCCAGCATTTT	CASEDRASNQPQHF	TRBV19	TRBD1	TRBJ1-5	-
TGTGCCAGCAGTTCGACAGGGGTTAGAAGTTCACCCCTCCACTTT	CASSSTGVRSSPLHF	TRBV28	TRBD1	TRBJ1-6	-
TGTGCCAGCAGCGAGACAGGGCAGAGGGTGAACACTGAAGCTTTCTTT	CASSETGQRVNTEAFF	TRBV9	TRBD1	TRBJ1-1	-
TGCGCCAGCGGCGACAGGGGTAGGACTGAAGCTTTCTTT	CASGDRGRTEAFF	TRBV5-1	TRBD1	TRBJ1-1	-
TGTGCCAGCAGCCAAGAAGTTTGGGCTAGCGGGAGGGCCACCAAAAACATTCAGTACTTC	CASSQEVWASGRATKNIQYF	TRBV3-1/TRBV3-2	TRBD2	TRBJ2-4	-
TGCGCCAGCAGCTGGACAGGGTTAAGTCAGCCCCAGCATTTT	CASSWTGLSQPQHF	TRBV5-1	TRBD1	TRBJ1-5	-
TGTGCCAGCAGCTCCCGGAGCGGGAGCTACGAGCAGTACTTC	CASSSRSGSYEQYF	TRBV7-2	TRBD2	TRBJ2-7	-
TGTGCTAGCAGCTTAGGGAGAGAGACCCAGTACTTC	CASSLGRETQYF	TRBV7-7	-	TRBJ2-5	-
TGCAGCGTTGAAGTCGGACTGAGCGACGAGCAGTACTTC	CSVEVGLSDEQYF	TRBV29-1	-	TRBJ2-7	-
TGTGCCAGCACTAGGGGGAACACTGAAGCTTTCTTT	CASTRGNTEAFF	TRBV12-3/TRBV12-4	-	TRBJ1-1	-
TGTGCCAGCAGCAAAGAGAGGAGGGCGAAAGCTTTCTTT	CASSKERRAKAFF	TRBV21-1	-	TRBJ1-1	-
TGTGCCAGCAGTTTAATTTGGAGACAGGGGGCGAAGAACGAGCAGTACTTC	CASSLIWRQGAKNEQYF	TRBV27	TRBD1	TRBJ2-7	-
TGTGCCAGCAGGGGACAGGGGGATGAAAAACTGTTTTTT	CASRGQGDEKLFF	TRBV25-1	TRBD1	TRBJ1-4	-
TGTGCCAGCAGCTTAAGAGGAGGGACTGGGGCCAACGTCCTGACTTTC	CASSLRGGTGANVLTF	TRBV7-3	-	TRBJ2-6	once
TGTGCCTGGGGACTAGCGGGGTTAACTGAGCAGTTCTTC	CAWGLAGLTEQFF	TRBV30	TRBD2	TRBJ2-1	-
TGTGCCACCCAGGGGGCGCGGAGCACTGAAGCTTTCTTT	CATQGARSTEAFF	TRBV24-1	TRBD1	TRBJ1-1	-
TGTGCCAGCAGCTTAGTTAATGCGGATTGGGACAGAAATTCACCCCTCCACTTT	CASSLVNADWDRNSPLHF	TRBV7-2	TRBD1	TRBJ1-6	once
TGTGCCAGCAGTTACCGACTAGCTTACGAGCAGTACTTC	CASSYRLAYEQYF	TRBV6-5	TRBD2	TRBJ2-7	-
TGTGCCATTGCGACAGGGTGGTCCTACGAGCAGTACTTC	CAIATGWSYEQYF	TRBV5-8	TRBD1	TRBJ2-7	-
-	CASSSSNTEAFF	TRBV28	-	TRBJ1-1	-
TGTGCCAGCAGCTCCGGGGCCGGGACAGGGATCCCCTACGAGCAGTACTTC	CASSSGAGTGIPYEQYF	TRBV7-9	TRBD1	TRBJ2-7	-
TGTGCCAGCAGCTTTAGGACAGCTAAAAACACTGAAGCTTTCTTT	CASSFRTAKNTEAFF	TRBV7-9	-	TRBJ1-1	-
TGTGCCATCAGTGAGTCCGGCCTCAGGACTGAAGCTTTCTTT	CAISESGLRTEAFF	TRBV10-3	-	TRBJ1-1	-
TGTGCCAGCAGCCGCACCCACTCCGAGCAGTACTTC	CASSRTHSEQYF	TRBV14	-	TRBJ2-7	-
TGTGCCAGCAGCTTCCCCCAACTAGCTTGGGTGGGCCCCTACAATGAGCAGTTCTTC	CASSFPQLAWVGPYNEQFF	TRBV7-9	-	TRBJ2-1	-
TGCGCCAGCAGCTTGGGTACGGAGGGGGAGCTGTTTTTT	CASSLGTEGELFF	TRBV5-1	-	TRBJ2-2	-
TGTGCCAGCAGTTTCTTGCTAGCCGATGAGCAGTTCTTC	CASSFLLADEQFF	TRBV2	-	TRBJ2-1	-
TGCGCCAGCTTTAGCGGGAGGGGCTACACAGATACGCAGTATTTT	CASFSGRGYTDTQYF	TRBV5-1	TRBD2	TRBJ2-3	once
TGTGCCAGCAGTCCCTCAATGACTGTACAAGAGACCCAGTACTTC	CASSPSMTVQETQYF	TRBV7-9	-	TRBJ2-5	-
TGTGCCAGCAGCTCGGACAGGGAATTTAGGGGTTATGGCTACACCTTC	CASSSDREFRGYGYTF	TRBV27	TRBD1	TRBJ1-2	-
TGTGCCAGCACCCCGACCTGGAGCTCCTACAATGAGCAGTTCTTC	CASTPTWSSYNEQFF	TRBV27	-	TRBJ2-1	-
TGCAGCGTTGGTTTAGGGACAGGCCAAGAGACCCAGTACTTC	CSVGLGTGQETQYF	TRBV29-1	TRBD1	TRBJ2-5	-
TGTGCCAGCAGCCGACAGGGAGCCACCTACAATGAGCAGTTCTTC	CASSRQGATYNEQFF	TRBV7-3	TRBD1	TRBJ2-1	few
TGTGCCAGCAGCTCCGGACAGAATCAGCCCCAGCATTTT	CASSSGQNQPQHF	TRBV7-3	-	TRBJ1-5	-
TGTGCCAGCAGCCAAGACAGAGGGCCTGGGGCCAACGTCCTGACTTTC	CASSQDRGPGANVLTF	TRBV4-2	-	TRBJ2-6	-
TGCGCCAGCAGCTTTCAGGGGGGAACCTACGAGCAGTACTTC	CASSFQGGTYEQYF	TRBV5-1	-	TRBJ2-7	-
TGTGCCAGCAGTTACTCGGGCGCGGGGAGGAACAATGAGCAGTTCTTC	CASSYSGAGRNNEQFF	TRBV6-2/TRBV6-3	-	TRBJ2-1	once
TGTGCCAGCAGCAACGGATACAGCAACACTGAAGCTTTCTTT	CASSNGYSNTEAFF	TRBV9	-	TRBJ1-1	-
TGTGCCAGCAGTGGGGGGAACAGATTCTATGGCTACACCTTC	CASSGGNRFYGYTF	TRBV28	-	TRBJ1-2	few
TGCGCCAGCAGCTTTACGTACTTGAACACTGAAGCTTTCTTT	CASSFTYLNTEAFF	TRBV5-1	-	TRBJ1-1	-